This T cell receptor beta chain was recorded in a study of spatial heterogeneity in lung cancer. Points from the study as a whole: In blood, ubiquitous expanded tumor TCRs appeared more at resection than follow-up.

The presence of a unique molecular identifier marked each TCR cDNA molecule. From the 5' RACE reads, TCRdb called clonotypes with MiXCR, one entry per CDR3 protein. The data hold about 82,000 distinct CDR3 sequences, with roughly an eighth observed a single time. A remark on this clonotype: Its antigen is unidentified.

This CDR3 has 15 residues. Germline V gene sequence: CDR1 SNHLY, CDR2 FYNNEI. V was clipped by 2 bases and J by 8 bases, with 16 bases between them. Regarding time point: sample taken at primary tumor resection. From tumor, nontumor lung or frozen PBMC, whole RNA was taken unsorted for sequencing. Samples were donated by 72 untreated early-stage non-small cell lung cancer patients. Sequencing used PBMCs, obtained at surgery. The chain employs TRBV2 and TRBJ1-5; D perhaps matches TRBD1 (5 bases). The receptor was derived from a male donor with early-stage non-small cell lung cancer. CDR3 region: CASSEMTGGLEPQHF. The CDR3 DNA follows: TGTGCCAGCAGTGAAATGACGGGGGGTTTGGAGCCCCAGCATTTT.